The 28 T cell receptor beta chains presented below share a single source sample, sequenced in a study of CD8+ T cells in alopecia areata. Regarding treatment: oral pan-JAK inhibitor, 5-10 mg twice daily. Following RNA extraction, reverse transcription yielded cDNA that acted as the sequencing template. The repertoire was sequenced with immunoSEQ multiplex PCR; TCRdb's copy has only in-frame clones and lacks some. The repertoire holds 250,000 to 300,000 clones, with roughly 64% as singletons. The sample was CD4+ T cells sorted from blood, taken at week 24, from a patient treated with tofacitinib. The receptors stem from a human donor with alopecia areata.

The chain uses TRBV2 and TRBJ1-1; the D is unclear. From germline, CDR1 is SNHLY and CDR2 FYNNEI. CDR3 length: 13 amino acids. Between the trimmed V and J ends, which lost 7 bases and 3 bases, there was a span of 12 bases. CDR3: CASMVGYDTEAFF. The CDR3 DNA sequence: TGTGCCAGCATGGTCGGTTATGACACTGAAGCTTTCTTT. The variable domain in full, completed from reference TRBV2 and TRBJ1-1, reads EPEVTQTPSHQVTQMGQEVILRCVPISNHLYFYWYRQILGQKVEFLVSFYNNEISEKSEIFDDQFSVERPDGSNFTLKIRSTKLEDSAMYFCASMVGYDTEAFFGQGTRLTVV.

V and J are TRBV5-1 and TRBJ2-5, with a tentative D call TRBD1 (6 bases). The V gene lost 4 bases and the J gene lost 2 bases, with 15 bases spanning the gap. The CDR3 has 15 amino acids. Germline lookup yields CDR1 SGHRS and CDR2 YFSETQ. The chain's CDR3 is CASSPGQLDQETQYF. CDR3 coding DNA: TGCGCCAGCAGCCCAGGACAGCTAGATCAAGAGACCCAGTACTTC.

V is TRBV30 and J is TRBJ1-5; D not resolved. The CDR3 sequence is 13 residues long. Germline loops: CDR1 GTSNPN, CDR2 SVGIG (reference sequence). Trimming shortened V by 3 bases and J by 1 base, and 7 bases separated the two germline ends. The DNA for the CDR3 is TGTGCCTGGAGGGGAGAGAGCAATCAGCCCCAGCATTTT. Its protein is CAWRGESNQPQHF. The full variable domain, completed using reference TRBV30 and TRBJ1-5, is SQTIHQWPATLVQPVGSPLSLECTVEGTSNPNLYWYRQAAGRGLQLLFYSVGIGQISSEVPQNLSASRPQDRQFILSSKKLLLSDSGFYLCAWRGESNQPQHFGDGTRLSIL.

The rearrangement uses TRBV5-4 and TRBJ1-6; D is undetermined. V shed 1 base and J shed 9 bases, with 5 bases lying between them. Germline values: CDR1 SGHNT, CDR2 YYREEE (reference sequence). The CDR3 consists of 12 residues. The CDR3 spells CASSLYPSPLHF. In DNA form, the CDR3 reads TGTGCCAGCAGCTTGTATCCTTCACCCCTCCACTTT.

The chain is built from TRBV5-4 and TRBJ1-2; D gene unclear. The CDR3 runs 13 residues. Trimming took off 0 bases at V and 4 bases at J, with 7 bases between the two ends. CDR1 and CDR2 from the germline V gene are SGHNT and YYREEE (reference sequence). CDR3 sequence: CASSLDPSYGYTF. The CDR3 nucleotides read TGTGCCAGCAGCTTGGATCCTAGCTATGGCTACACCTTC.

V and J are TRBV30 and TRBJ1-1, with D uncertain. V was trimmed by 4 bases and J by 11 bases, leaving 14 bases between them. The length of the CDR3 is 11 residues. CDR1 and CDR2 (germline): GTSNPN, SVGIG (reference sequence). DNA of the CDR3: TGTGCCTGGACTGAGCAGGTTACGGCTTTCTTT. Translation: CAWTEQVTAFF.

This chain uses TRBV5-1 with TRBJ1-1, with D unclear. Germline V gene sequence: CDR1 SGHRS, CDR2 YFSETQ. The CDR3 runs to 14 residues. Trimming pared 0 bases from V and 2 bases from J, leaving 8 bases between. The CDR3 loop is CASSLATFNTEAFF. For the CDR3, the DNA is TGCGCCAGCAGCTTGGCTACCTTCAACACTGAAGCTTTCTTT.

The V gene is TRBV4-1, the J gene TRBJ1-1, with no clear D. In germline, CDR1 is MGHRA, CDR2 YSYEKL. This CDR3 comprises 15 residues. The ends were cut back, 2 bases at V and 1 base at J, with 11 bases in the middle. The CDR3: CASSQSPAPNTEAFF. CDR3 nucleotides: TGCGCCAGCAGCCAAAGCCCGGCACCGAACACTGAAGCTTTCTTT.

This clone was seen ten or more times. The genes are TRBV19 and TRBJ2-4; 7 nucleotides match TRBD1. This CDR3 has 16 amino acids. V was clipped by 1 base and J by 5 bases; unmatched bases: 8. Germline values: CDR1 LNHDA, CDR2 SQIVND (reference sequence). CDR3 residues: CASSIGDRRAQNIQYF. Written as DNA, the CDR3 is TGTGCCAGTAGTATAGGGGACAGACGCGCGCAAAACATTCAGTACTTC.

This clone was recorded once. The chain combines TRBV29-1 with TRBJ2-3, with TRBD2 identical over 9 bases. There are 18 residues in the CDR3. Unmatched junction bases numbered 18, after V lost 7 bases and J lost 1 base. Germline loops: CDR1 SQVTM, CDR2 ANQGSEA. The CDR3 here is CSALASGEHFSGTDTQYF. CDR3 coding DNA: TGCAGCGCGTTGGCTAGCGGGGAACACTTCAGTGGCACAGATACGCAGTATTTT.

This clone was observed a few times. This chain connects TRBV2 to TRBJ2-2; possible D gene TRBD1, 5 bases. V lost 8 bases, J lost 5 bases, and 9 bases lay in between. The length of the CDR3 is 12 residues. CDR1 SNHLY and CDR2 FYNNEI come from the germline V gene. The CDR3 loop is CASEQGTGELFF. As DNA, the CDR3 is TGTGCCAGCGAGCAGGGTACCGGGGAGCTGTTTTTT.

This clone was seen at least ten times. The V gene is TRBV6-1, the J gene TRBJ2-5; D is uncertain. V gave up 6 bases and J gave up 4 bases, with 3 bases separating them. The germline V gene has CDR1 MNHNS and CDR2 SASEGT. The CDR3 length is 10 residues. CDR3 in amino acids: CASRRETQYF. The CDR3 region has the DNA TGTGCCAGCAGGCGAGAGACCCAGTACTTC.

This clone was seen ten or more times. The chain has TRBV5-4 and TRBJ2-3; possibly TRBD1 or TRBD2 for D (5 bases each). Germline V gives CDR1 SGHNT, CDR2 YYREEE (reference sequence). Trimming removed 6 bases from V and 0 bases from J, with 8 bases in between. The CDR3 has 13 residues. In nucleotides, the CDR3 is TGTGCCAGCATAGAGGGGAGCACAGATACGCAGTATTTT. Residues: CASIEGSTDTQYF.

The chain combines TRBV5-6 with TRBJ2-6; no clear D gene. V was clipped by 1 base and J by 2 bases, with 7 bases between them. This CDR3 has 15 amino acids. Germline values: CDR1 SGHDT, CDR2 YYEEEE. This CDR3 is CASSLPGAGANVLTF. The DNA for the CDR3 is TGTGCCAGCAGCTTGCCAGGCGCTGGGGCCAACGTCCTGACTTTC.

The genes are TRBV15 and TRBJ1-2; D unresolved. V gave up 0 bases and J gave up 4 bases, with 9 bases separating them. Germline V gene lookup returns CDR1 LNHNV and CDR2 YYDKDF (reference sequence). The CDR3 sequence is 14 residues long. CDR3 nucleotide sequence: TGTGCCACCAGCAGAGATCTCCAGACCTATGGCTACACCTTC. Protein product: CATSRDLQTYGYTF.

The chain combines TRBV20-1 with TRBJ1-2, with D perhaps matching TRBD1 (5 bases). Trimming removed 5 bases at V and 6 bases at J, with 10 bases between. Germline V CDR1 and CDR2: DFQATT, SNEGSKA (reference sequence). The CDR3 runs to 11 residues. CDR3 sequence: CSARVQDGYTF. In DNA, the CDR3 is TGCAGTGCTCGAGTACAGGATGGCTACACCTTC.

In nucleotides, the CDR3 is TGCGCCAGTAGGACTAGCGGAGCGAACACCGGGGAGCTGTTTTTT. Translated: CASRTSGANTGELFF. The V gene is TRBV4-1, the J gene TRBJ2-2; 10 bases map to TRBD2. There are 15 residues in the CDR3. Germline values: CDR1 MGHRA, CDR2 YSYEKL. V lost 9 bases to trimming and J lost 0 bases; unmatched junction nucleotides: 4.

This clone was observed a single time. V is TRBV29-1 and J is TRBJ1-1; 7 nucleotides agree with TRBD1. The CDR3 loop spans 12 amino acids. Germline V gives CDR1 SQVTM, CDR2 ANQGSEA. V was clipped by 4 bases and J by 1 base; unmatched bases: 0. The CDR3 bases are TGCAGCGTTGGGACAGGGAACACTGAAGCTTTCTTT. This translates into CSVGTGNTEAFF.

V gene TRBV7-2 combines with J gene TRBJ1-2; D is undetermined. V was shortened by 1 base and J by 2 bases, with 8 bases between the two germline ends. CDR1 and CDR2 (germline): SGHTA, FQGNSA. The CDR3 totals 14 residues. CDR3 nucleotides: TGTGCCAGCAGCTTAGGGTTGCGGAACTATGGCTACACCTTC. Translated, it gives CASSLGLRNYGYTF.

CDR3: CASSSPGTVNTEAFF. CDR3 coding DNA: TGTGCCAGCAGTTCTCCGGGGACAGTGAACACTGAAGCTTTCTTT. This chain connects TRBV28 to TRBJ1-1, with 7 positions matching TRBD1. CDR1 is MDHEN, CDR2 SYDVKM, per germline. This CDR3 is built from 15 residues. J was trimmed by 0 bases and V by 4 bases; bases with no gene match: 5.

To note about this clone: Additional DNA sequences in this sample encode the identical CDR3. This chain links TRBV2 with TRBJ1-2; TRBD1 agrees at 7 bases. Per the germline V gene, CDR1 is SNHLY and CDR2 is FYNNEI. V was pared by 3 bases and J by 8 bases, with 3 bases of the junction left unmatched. There are 12 residues in the CDR3. The DNA of the CDR3 is TGTGCCAGCAGTGACAGGGGGTACGGCTACACCTTC. Its translation: CASSDRGYGYTF.

V gene TRBV20-1 combines with J gene TRBJ2-5; possible D gene TRBD1, 6 bases. Germline V lookup: CDR1 DFQATT, CDR2 SNEGSKA (reference sequence). V lost 7 bases and J lost 1, with 7 bases in between. This CDR3 comprises 11 residues. CDR3 in amino acids: CSVDSQETQYF. Here the CDR3 DNA reads TGCAGTGTGGACAGCCAAGAGACCCAGTACTTC.

As for this clone: This CDR3 is also generated by other DNA sequences in the sample. The rearrangement uses TRBV20-1 and TRBJ2-5, with D unclear. CDR1 is DFQATT and CDR2 is SNEGSKA in the germline V gene (reference sequence). Between the trimmed V and J ends, which lost 3 bases and 4 bases, there was a span of 6 bases. This CDR3 contains 11 residues. The CDR3 here is CSARSAETQYF. Written as DNA, the CDR3 is TGCAGTGCTAGGAGTGCAGAGACCCAGTACTTC.

The chain uses TRBV29-1 and TRBJ2-3; D call uncertain. The CDR3 has 15 amino acids. Trimming took 5 bases from V and 1 from J, leaving 16 bases between them. Germline V gene data show CDR1 as SQVTM and CDR2 as ANQGSEA. CDR3 bases: TGCAGCGTTACCAGTAGGAACTCCGGCACAGATACGCAGTATTTT. The encoded protein is CSVTSRNSGTDTQYF.

This chain connects TRBV7-2 to TRBJ1-2; weak D call: TRBD1 (5 bases). The germline V and J ends were trimmed by 3 bases and 4 bases, with 12 bases remaining between them. The germline gives CDR1 SGHTA, CDR2 FQGNSA. The CDR3 loop spans 14 amino acids. For the CDR3, the DNA is TGTGCCAGCAGCTTCCCGGGGGTCGGCTATGGCTACACCTTC. This encodes CASSFPGVGYGYTF.

The rearrangement joins TRBV6-6 to TRBJ2-7; D possibly uses TRBD1 or TRBD2 (5 bases each). Trimming left V 2 bases short and J 2 bases short, with 10 bases between. This CDR3 contains 14 residues. Germline V gene data show CDR1 as MNHNY and CDR2 as SVGAGI (reference sequence). DNA of the CDR3: TGTGCCAGCAGTTACGGGGGTTTCGCCTACGAGCAGTACTTC. This sequence encodes CASSYGGFAYEQYF.

This clone appeared a few times. The chain joins TRBV5-1 to TRBJ2-5; D could derive from TRBD1 or TRBD2 (5 bases each). Germline CDR1 and CDR2: SGHRS and YFSETQ. The CDR3 contains 14 residues. The V end lost 2 bases, the J end lost 4 bases, and 12 bases lay between the germline ends. CDR3 protein: CASSFFRGGETQYF. The CDR3 coding sequence is TGCGCCAGCAGCTTTTTTCGGGGCGGAGAGACCCAGTACTTC.

The rearrangement uses TRBV5-4 and TRBJ1-5; D perhaps matches TRBD1 (5 bases). The V gene's germline CDR1 is SGHNT and CDR2 YYREEE (reference sequence). The CDR3 runs 14 residues. V lost 2 bases, J lost 3 bases, and 9 bases lay in between. The CDR3: CASSFKGLNQPQHF. For the CDR3, the DNA is TGTGCCAGCAGCTTCAAGGGGCTCAATCAGCCCCAGCATTTT.